The rows below give T cell receptor beta chains drawn from one sample of a study of Ad26.COV2.S vaccination and SARS-CoV-2 variants. This table comes from immunoSEQ multiplex PCR, and its TCRdb copy is limited to in-frame clones, with some not included. The table includes a few hundred thousand clones, 80% to 90% detected once. Specimen: peripheral blood, collected in a trial of Ad26.COV2.S vaccine versus placebo. Receptors originate from a person between 18 and 59 years old who received the Ad26.COV2.S COVID-19 vaccine or a placebo. CDR3s include the opening cysteine and the closing phenylalanine or tryptophan. Fields, in order: V gene, CDR3 length, D gene, clone size, J gene, CDR3 protein, CDR3 DNA. D genes are given only for firm matches. Expanded clones are given a class, and other clones once, few, many or no size at all.

v_gene: TRBV19
len: 16
d_gene: TRBD2
abundance: once
j_gene: TRBJ2-5
CDR3aa: CASSPGLGFVQETQYF
CDR3nt: TGTGCCAGTAGTCCGGGACTAGGATTCGTCCAAGAGACCCAGTACTTC

v_gene: TRBV5-1
len: 16
d_gene: NA
abundance: NA
j_gene: TRBJ2-7
CDR3aa: CASSLASGQLLYEQYF
CDR3nt: TGCGCCAGCAGCTTGGCATCTGGGCAGCTCCTCTACGAGCAGTACTTC

v_gene: TRBV9
len: 14
d_gene: TRBD1
abundance: NA
j_gene: TRBJ2-3
CDR3aa: CASTRTGTTDTQYF
CDR3nt: TGTGCCAGCACTCGGACAGGGACCACAGATACGCAGTATTTT

v_gene: TRBV28
len: 14
d_gene: NA
abundance: NA
j_gene: TRBJ2-7
CDR3aa: CASGIGGTLYEQYF
CDR3nt: TGTGCCAGCGGAATAGGGGGAACTCTTTACGAGCAGTACTTC

v_gene: TRBV5-4
len: 15
d_gene: TRBD2
abundance: NA
j_gene: TRBJ2-7
CDR3aa: CASSSGLAGAYEQYF
CDR3nt: TGTGCCAGCAGCTCGGGACTAGCGGGAGCCTACGAGCAGTACTTC

v_gene: TRBV30
len: 14
d_gene: NA
abundance: NA
j_gene: TRBJ1-1
CDR3aa: CACLPGRGWTEAFF
CDR3nt: TGTGCCTGCCTCCCGGGCAGGGGATGGACTGAAGCTTTCTTT

v_gene: TRBV5-6
len: 14
d_gene: NA
abundance: many
j_gene: TRBJ2-1
CDR3aa: CASTGSGTYNEQFF
CDR3nt: TGTGCCAGCACGGGCAGTGGAACCTACAATGAGCAGTTCTTC

v_gene: TRBV7-3
len: 15
d_gene: TRBD2
abundance: NA
j_gene: TRBJ2-1
CDR3aa: CASSFSGGNYNEQFF
CDR3nt: TGTGCCAGCAGCTTCAGCGGGGGGAACTACAATGAGCAGTTCTTC

v_gene: TRBV11-2
len: 14
d_gene: NA
abundance: NA
j_gene: TRBJ2-5
CDR3aa: CASSQLTGQETQYF
CDR3nt: TGTGCCAGCAGCCAGTTGACAGGCCAAGAGACCCAGTACTTC

v_gene: TRBV6-5
len: 12
d_gene: NA
abundance: NA
j_gene: TRBJ1-2
CDR3aa: CASRPTPVGYTF
CDR3nt: TGTGCCAGCAGACCAACCCCGGTGGGCTACACCTTC

v_gene: TRBV7-9
len: 13
d_gene: TRBD1
abundance: NA
j_gene: TRBJ2-3
CDR3aa: CASSSRGTDTQYF
CDR3nt: TGTGCCAGCAGCTCCAGGGGGACAGATACGCAGTATTTT

v_gene: TRBV18
len: 14
d_gene: NA
abundance: NA
j_gene: TRBJ1-5
CDR3aa: CASSPLADLGPQHF
CDR3nt: TGTGCCAGCTCACCACTGGCGGACCTGGGGCCCCAGCATTTT

v_gene: TRBV18
len: 15
d_gene: TRBD1
abundance: NA
j_gene: TRBJ1-3
CDR3aa: CASSLDYRGGNTIYF
CDR3nt: TGTGCCAGCTCATTGGACTACAGGGGCGGAAACACCATATATTTT

v_gene: TRBV2
len: 13
d_gene: NA
abundance: NA
j_gene: TRBJ1-1
CDR3aa: CASSRGLNTEAFF
CDR3nt: TGTGCCAGCAGTAGGGGCCTGAACACTGAAGCTTTCTTT

v_gene: TRBV7-6
len: 17
d_gene: TRBD2
abundance: NA
j_gene: TRBJ2-1
CDR3aa: CAISGTSGSGSYNEQFF
CDR3nt: TGTGCCATCTCGGGGACTAGCGGGAGTGGGTCCTACAATGAGCAGTTCTTC

v_gene: TRBV19
len: 16
d_gene: TRBD2
abundance: once
j_gene: TRBJ2-1
CDR3aa: CASSITASGRALEQFF
CDR3nt: TGTGCCAGTAGTATAACGGCCAGCGGGAGGGCCCTTGAGCAGTTCTTC

v_gene: TRBV12-3/TRBV12-4
len: 12
d_gene: NA
abundance: NA
j_gene: TRBJ1-2
CDR3aa: CASSPIVYGYTF
CDR3nt: TGTGCCAGCAGTCCAATCGTCTATGGCTACACCTTC

v_gene: TRBV3-1/TRBV3-2
len: 13
d_gene: NA
abundance: NA
j_gene: TRBJ1-1
CDR3aa: CASSPGQFTEAFF
CDR3nt: TGTGCCAGCAGCCCGGGACAATTCACTGAAGCTTTCTTT

v_gene: TRBV5-1
len: 15
d_gene: NA
abundance: few
j_gene: TRBJ2-2
CDR3aa: CASSGGLLTTGELFF
CDR3nt: TGCGCCAGCAGCGGGGGACTGCTAACCACCGGGGAGCTGTTTTTT

v_gene: TRBV5-1
len: 17
d_gene: NA
abundance: NA
j_gene: TRBJ1-2
CDR3aa: CASSLGRDTETGYGYTF
CDR3nt: TGCGCCAGCAGCTTAGGTCGGGACACCGAAACCGGCTATGGCTACACCTTC

v_gene: TRBV4-3
len: 18
d_gene: TRBD1
abundance: once
j_gene: TRBJ1-3
CDR3aa: CASSQTPAGQGYGNTIYF
CDR3nt: TGCGCCAGCAGCCAAACTCCCGCGGGACAGGGATATGGAAACACCATATATTTT

v_gene: TRBV19
len: 14
d_gene: NA
abundance: NA
j_gene: TRBJ1-1
CDR3aa: CASSTSPGSAEAFF
CDR3nt: TGTGCCAGTAGCACGTCCCCAGGGTCCGCTGAAGCTTTCTTT

v_gene: TRBV6-5
len: 15
d_gene: NA
abundance: NA
j_gene: TRBJ2-7
CDR3aa: CASSSPGTAGFKQYF
CDR3nt: TGTGCCAGCAGTTCACCCGGGACCGCGGGTTTCAAGCAGTACTTC

v_gene: TRBV7-9
len: 14
d_gene: TRBD2
abundance: NA
j_gene: TRBJ2-1
CDR3aa: CASSPTSAWPEQFF
CDR3nt: TGTGCCAGCAGCCCAACTAGCGCCTGGCCGGAGCAGTTCTTC

v_gene: TRBV19
len: 16
d_gene: NA
abundance: NA
j_gene: TRBJ1-1
CDR3aa: CATHPGGARIWTEAFF
CDR3nt: TGTGCCACCCACCCGGGGGGGGCGCGAATTTGGACTGAAGCTTTCTTT

v_gene: TRBV2
len: 16
d_gene: NA
abundance: NA
j_gene: TRBJ2-3
CDR3aa: CASSGSSGLHTDTQYF
CDR3nt: TGTGCCAGCAGTGGGTCCAGCGGGCTTCACACAGATACGCAGTATTTT

v_gene: TRBV19
len: 16
d_gene: TRBD1
abundance: few
j_gene: TRBJ1-5
CDR3aa: CASSGLRGQGYQPQHF
CDR3nt: TGTGCCAGTAGTGGCCTTAGGGGACAGGGATATCAGCCCCAGCATTTT

v_gene: TRBV10-3
len: 16
d_gene: TRBD1
abundance: NA
j_gene: TRBJ1-5
CDR3aa: CAIREGTGGNNQPQHF
CDR3nt: TGTGCCATCAGAGAAGGGACAGGGGGAAACAATCAGCCCCAGCATTTT

v_gene: TRBV6-5
len: 12
d_gene: NA
abundance: NA
j_gene: TRBJ2-7
CDR3aa: CESRGTSYEQYF
CDR3nt: TGTGAATCGAGGGGTACGTCCTACGAGCAGTACTTC

v_gene: TRBV18
len: 19
d_gene: TRBD2
abundance: few
j_gene: TRBJ2-1
CDR3aa: CASSRGGLAGPNSYNEQFF
CDR3nt: TGTGCCAGCTCGCGTGGAGGACTAGCGGGACCCAACTCCTACAATGAGCAGTTCTTC

v_gene: TRBV7-9
len: 11
d_gene: NA
abundance: NA
j_gene: TRBJ2-1
CDR3aa: CASSLERLQFF
CDR3nt: TGTGCCAGCAGCTTAGAAAGACTACAGTTCTTC

v_gene: TRBV9
len: 12
d_gene: NA
abundance: few
j_gene: TRBJ1-5
CDR3aa: CASSGPFQPQHF
CDR3nt: TGTGCCAGCAGCGGACCGTTTCAGCCCCAGCATTTT

v_gene: TRBV7-9
len: 15
d_gene: NA
abundance: NA
j_gene: TRBJ1-1
CDR3aa: CASTPGPPWNTEAFF
CDR3nt: TGTGCCAGCACCCCCGGCCCCCCATGGAACACTGAAGCTTTCTTT

v_gene: TRBV5-1
len: 14
d_gene: NA
abundance: few
j_gene: TRBJ1-5
CDR3aa: CASSLVGGRQPQHF
CDR3nt: TGCGCCAGCAGCTTGGTGGGGGGCAGACAGCCCCAGCATTTT

v_gene: TRBV18
len: 14
d_gene: TRBD1
abundance: NA
j_gene: TRBJ1-1
CDR3aa: CASSPQGVDTEAFF
CDR3nt: TGTGCCAGCTCACCGCAGGGGGTGGACACTGAAGCTTTCTTT

v_gene: TRBV3-1/TRBV3-2
len: 18
d_gene: TRBD2
abundance: NA
j_gene: TRBJ2-1
CDR3aa: CASSQEGLAGVLYNEQFF
CDR3nt: TGTGCCAGCAGCCAAGAAGGACTAGCGGGAGTTCTTTACAATGAGCAGTTCTTC

v_gene: TRBV6-5
len: 14
d_gene: NA
abundance: NA
j_gene: TRBJ1-5
CDR3aa: CASSWTDRRGPQHF
CDR3nt: TGTGCCAGCAGCTGGACAGATCGTCGGGGGCCCCAGCATTTT

v_gene: TRBV2
len: 12
d_gene: NA
abundance: few
j_gene: TRBJ2-6
CDR3aa: CASDGGPRVLTF
CDR3nt: TGTGCCAGCGACGGGGGACCGAGGGTCCTGACTTTC

v_gene: TRBV7-2
len: 15
d_gene: NA
abundance: NA
j_gene: TRBJ2-7
CDR3aa: CASSFRSGADDEQYF
CDR3nt: TGTGCCAGCAGCTTCCGCTCGGGGGCCGATGACGAGCAGTACTTC

v_gene: TRBV5-3
len: 14
d_gene: NA
abundance: NA
j_gene: TRBJ1-1
CDR3aa: CARSQGLICAEAFF
CDR3nt: TGTGCCAGAAGCCAGGGACTAATTTGCGCTGAAGCTTTCTTT

v_gene: TRBV5-4
len: 14
d_gene: TRBD2
abundance: NA
j_gene: TRBJ2-3
CDR3aa: CASSRLAGVDTQYF
CDR3nt: TGTGCCAGCAGCCGACTAGCGGGAGTCGATACGCAGTATTTT

v_gene: TRBV7-3
len: 15
d_gene: TRBD2
abundance: NA
j_gene: TRBJ2-1
CDR3aa: CASSLLAGTPREQFF
CDR3nt: TGTGCCAGCAGCTTATTAGCGGGAACCCCACGGGAGCAGTTCTTC

v_gene: TRBV7-9
len: 11
d_gene: NA
abundance: NA
j_gene: TRBJ2-7
CDR3aa: CASSLTNEQYF
CDR3nt: TGTGCCAGCAGCTTAACAAACGAGCAGTACTTC

v_gene: TRBV14
len: 14
d_gene: NA
abundance: once
j_gene: TRBJ1-1
CDR3aa: CASSRRYMNTEAFF
CDR3nt: TGTGCCAGCAGTCGCCGCTACATGAACACTGAAGCTTTCTTT

v_gene: TRBV2
len: 13
d_gene: NA
abundance: NA
j_gene: TRBJ1-5
CDR3aa: CASKSFRDQPQHF
CDR3nt: TGTGCCAGCAAATCGTTCAGGGATCAGCCCCAGCATTTT

v_gene: TRBV6-2/TRBV6-3
len: 16
d_gene: NA
abundance: once
j_gene: TRBJ1-2
CDR3aa: CASSLGNVLSNYGYTF
CDR3nt: TGTGCCAGCAGTTTAGGGAACGTCTTATCTAACTATGGCTACACCTTC

v_gene: TRBV19
len: 15
d_gene: TRBD1
abundance: once
j_gene: TRBJ2-1
CDR3aa: CASSMYGTGEGEQFF
CDR3nt: TGTGCCAGTAGTATGTATGGGACAGGGGAGGGGGAGCAGTTCTTC

v_gene: TRBV5-1
len: 13
d_gene: NA
abundance: NA
j_gene: TRBJ1-1
CDR3aa: CASRPAGNTEAFF
CDR3nt: TGCGCCAGCAGGCCGGCAGGGAACACTGAAGCTTTCTTT

v_gene: TRBV5-4
len: 15
d_gene: NA
abundance: NA
j_gene: TRBJ1-1
CDR3aa: CASSLKRAGDTEAFF
CDR3nt: TGTGCCAGCAGCTTGAAAAGGGCGGGGGACACTGAAGCTTTCTTT

v_gene: TRBV20-1
len: 11
d_gene: NA
abundance: NA
j_gene: TRBJ1-2
CDR3aa: CSAPLQGKYTF
CDR3nt: TGCAGTGCCCCTCTCCAGGGGAAGTACACCTTC

v_gene: TRBV5-6
len: 14
d_gene: TRBD2
abundance: NA
j_gene: TRBJ2-3
CDR3aa: CASGRAGVILGQYF
CDR3nt: TGTGCCAGCGGGCGAGCGGGGGTCATACTGGGGCAGTATTTT

v_gene: TRBV6-4
len: 16
d_gene: TRBD2
abundance: NA
j_gene: TRBJ2-1
CDR3aa: CASSDLAGINYNEQFF
CDR3nt: TGTGCCAGCAGTGACCTAGCGGGGATTAACTACAATGAGCAGTTCTTC

v_gene: TRBV18
len: 15
d_gene: NA
abundance: NA
j_gene: TRBJ1-1
CDR3aa: CASSPGGRVNTEAFF
CDR3nt: TGTGCCAGCTCACCGGGAGGCAGGGTCAACACTGAAGCTTTCTTT

v_gene: TRBV7-3
len: 16
d_gene: NA
abundance: NA
j_gene: TRBJ1-3
CDR3aa: CASSYGGGISGNTIYF
CDR3nt: TGTGCCAGCAGCTACGGGGGCGGGATCTCTGGAAACACCATATATTTT

v_gene: TRBV13
len: 15
d_gene: TRBD1
abundance: NA
j_gene: TRBJ1-1
CDR3aa: CASSPRQGRNTEAFF
CDR3nt: TGTGCCAGCAGCCCCCGACAGGGCAGGAACACTGAAGCTTTCTTT